The next 21 T cell receptor beta chains were all read from a single sample in a study of shared clonotypes between healthy human individuals. Repertoires were generated with immunoSEQ multiplex PCR, while TCRdb's copy carries only in-frame clones and drops some. The data contain over 1.4 million clones, 95% to 97% of them singletons. Input material: naive CD4+ T cells sorted from blood. Subset noted: CD45RA+ positively selected. The receptors were gathered from a man younger than 45 in good health.

The gene calls are TRBV12-5 and TRBJ2-2; 10 bases fit TRBD1. The V segment lost 6 bases and the J segment 6 bases; nucleotides outside the gene matches: 16. The germline V gene has CDR1 LGHNT and CDR2 FRNRAP. This CDR3 comprises 18 residues. This CDR3 reads CASGLRLLGTGESGELFF. CDR3 coding DNA: TGTGCTAGTGGACTCCGTCTTCTAGGGACAGGGGAATCCGGGGAGCTGTTTTTT.

The V call is TRBV28, the J call TRBJ1-5; TRBD1 matches 8 bases. The CDR3 has 17 residues. CDR1 and CDR2 (germline): MDHEN, SYDVKM. After removal of 5 bases from V and 4 bases from J, the junction contained 13 bases not matched to a gene. For the CDR3, the DNA is TGTGCCAGCAGTACCCCTAGTGGGACAGGCTTTAATCAGCCCCAGCATTTT. Translating it yields CASSTPSGTGFNQPQHF.

J is TRBJ2-1 and V is TRBV27, with 11 bases fitting TRBD2. There are 17 residues in the CDR3. From germline, CDR1 is MNHEY and CDR2 SMNVEV (reference sequence). V shed 4 bases, J shed 4 bases, and the junction held 9 bases outside the gene matches. The chain's CDR3 is CASSSLAGGIEYNEQFF. For the CDR3, the DNA is TGTGCCAGCAGTTCGCTAGCGGGAGGCATCGAATACAATGAGCAGTTCTTC.

This clone was observed once. The rearrangement uses TRBV6-5 and TRBJ2-1; D ambiguous. Germline V CDR1 and CDR2: MNHEY, SVGAGI. Deletions cut 0 bases from V and 1 base from J, with 1 base between. The CDR3 runs to 13 residues. The CDR3 region is CASSYSSYNEQFF. In DNA form, the CDR3 reads TGTGCCAGCAGTTACTCGTCCTACAATGAGCAGTTCTTC.

V is TRBV5-1 and J is TRBJ2-7; perhaps TRBD1 as D (5 bases). V dropped 2 bases and J dropped 2 bases, with 11 bases sitting between them. Germline CDR1 and CDR2: SGHRS and YFSETQ. The CDR3 is made up of 14 amino acids. CDR3 region: CASSLTGYTYEQYF. The CDR3 DNA reads as TGCGCCAGCAGCTTAACAGGTTATACCTACGAGCAGTACTTC. The variable domain in full, completed from reference TRBV5-1 and TRBJ2-7, reads KAGVTQTPRYLIKTRGQQVTLSCSPISGHRSVSWYQQTPGQGLQFLFEYFSETQRNKGNFPGRFSGRQFSNSRSEMNVSTLELGDSALYLCASSLTGYTYEQYFGPGTRLTVT.

The chain recombines TRBV21-1 with TRBJ2-1; the table's D gene call, TRBD2, was not cross checked with the DNA. TRBV21-1 has pseudogene status. The CDR3 is 12 amino acids. CDR3 amino acids: CVPKPSYNEQFF. The CDR3 coding sequence is TGTGTCCCAAAGCCCTCCTACAATGAGCAGTTCTTC.

The rearrangement uses TRBV18 and TRBJ1-5, with TRBD1 matching over 8 bases. Looked up from germline, CDR1 is KGHSH and CDR2 is LQKENI. Trimming cost V 3 bases and J 7 bases; bases outside gene matches: 11. The CDR3 consists of 16 residues. CDR3 sequence: CASSPGTGPSGQPQHF. Written as DNA, the CDR3 is TGTGCCAGCTCACCCGGGACAGGCCCCAGTGGGCAGCCCCAGCATTTT. Using reference TRBV18 and TRBJ1-5 for the parts outside the CDR3, the full variable domain is NAGVMQNPRHLVRRRGQEARLRCSPMKGHSHVYWYRQLPEEGLKFMVYLQKENIIDESGMPKERFSAEFPKEGPSILRIQQVVRGDSAAYFCASSPGTGPSGQPQHFGDGTRLSIL.

This rearrangement joins TRBV5-1 to TRBJ2-3; 8 bases are shared with TRBD2. Trimming cost V 4 bases and J 2 bases; bases outside gene matches: 9. CDR1 is SGHRS, CDR2 YFSETQ, per germline. This CDR3 has 16 amino acids. CDR3 nucleotides: TGCGCCAGCAGCGCAGGACTAGCCTCGAACACAGATACGCAGTATTTT. Protein: CASSAGLASNTDTQYF.

This chain links TRBV9 with TRBJ2-2, with TRBD1 matching over 7 bases. Germline CDR1 is SGDLS and CDR2 is YYNGEE. Trimming took 4 bases from V and 3 from J; bases not matched to a gene: 9. The CDR3 runs to 16 residues. CDR3 residues: CASSNKDRIYTGELFF. The CDR3 DNA reads TGTGCCAGCAGCAATAAGGACAGGATTTACACCGGGGAGCTGTTTTTT.

This clone came up once. The chain recombines TRBV11-3 with TRBJ2-2; no firm D call. Germline V gives CDR1 SGHNT, CDR2 YENEEA. V gave up 2 bases and J gave up 0 bases, with 4 bases separating them. The CDR3 consists of 14 residues. The CDR3 sequence: CASSLSANTGELFF. The CDR3 DNA reads TGTGCCAGCAGCTTAAGCGCGAACACCGGGGAGCTGTTTTTT.

The V and J genes are TRBV9 and TRBJ2-3, with 7 bases fitting TRBD2. V was clipped by 7 bases and J by 6 bases; unmatched bases: 11. The CDR3 is 14 residues long. Germline V CDR1 and CDR2: SGDLS, YYNGEE. CDR3 DNA: TGTGCCAGCGGGAGGGGCTTTATCGGGGATACGCAGTATTTT. Its protein product is CASGRGFIGDTQYF.

The chain couples TRBV7-9 to TRBJ1-3, with 9 nucleotides matching TRBD1. V lost 2 bases, J lost 3 bases, and 5 bases stayed unmatched. Germline V gene data show CDR1 as SEHNR and CDR2 as FQNEAQ (reference sequence). The CDR3 is 16 residues long. CDR3 loop: CASSLNAGQGGNTIYF. CDR3 in DNA: TGTGCCAGCAGCTTAAACGCGGGACAGGGTGGAAACACCATATATTTT.

This clone is a singleton in its sample. The chain combines TRBV15 with TRBJ1-2, with a possible D match to TRBD1 (6 bases). The CDR3 is made up of 19 amino acids. V lost 3 bases, J lost 2 bases, and 25 bases lay in between. CDR1 LNHNV and CDR2 YYDKDF come from the germline V gene (reference sequence). For the CDR3, the DNA is TGTGCCACCAGCAGGCCAGGCCCCCATTCGTCAGGGGACAACTATGGCTACACCTTC. Protein: CATSRPGPHSSGDNYGYTF.

This chain connects TRBV7-8 to TRBJ1-2; D is uncertain. Germline CDR1 reads SGHVS; CDR2 reads FQNEAQ. This CDR3 contains 16 residues. Trimming removed 1 base from V and 8 bases from J, with 20 bases in between. CDR3 region: CASSLVPWPSGRGYTF. In DNA, the CDR3 is TGTGCCAGCAGCTTAGTCCCGTGGCCCTCCGGGCGAGGCTACACCTTC.

This chain joins TRBV5-1 and TRBJ1-1; D call uncertain. The V and J ends lost 4 bases and 3 bases respectively, with 16 bases between them. Germline loops: CDR1 SGHRS, CDR2 YFSETQ. This CDR3 contains 15 residues. The chain's CDR3 is CASSRSPILDTEAFF. DNA of the CDR3: TGCGCCAGCAGCCGTAGCCCTATCTTGGACACTGAAGCTTTCTTT.

This clone came up once. The rearrangement links TRBV5-1 to TRBJ2-1; 7 bases match TRBD2. Germline V gene sequence: CDR1 SGHRS, CDR2 YFSETQ. The CDR3 has 13 residues. After removal of 6 bases from V and 4 bases from J, the junction contained 4 bases not matched to a gene. CDR3 in DNA: TGCGCCAGCATGGCGGGAGCATACAATGAGCAGTTCTTC. This translates into CASMAGAYNEQFF.

V gene TRBV6-6 combines with J gene TRBJ2-7, with 9 bases that match TRBD2. V was pared by 6 bases and J by 1 base, with 10 bases of the junction left unmatched. The CDR3 runs 16 residues. Germline loops: CDR1 MNHNY, CDR2 SVGAGI (reference sequence). The CDR3, as DNA: TGTGCCAGCAGATCGATGCCTAGCGGGGCATCCTACGAGCAGTACTTC. It encodes CASRSMPSGASYEQYF.

The chain carries TRBV27 and TRBJ2-1; D remains ambiguous. The germline CDR1 and CDR2 sequences are MNHEY and SMNVEV (reference sequence). The ends were cut back, 10 bases at V and 9 bases at J, with 16 bases in the middle. There are 12 residues in the CDR3. The CDR3, as DNA: TGTGCCACCTCCAAGTCCCCCACTGAGCAGTTCTTC. Translating gives CATSKSPTEQFF.

As concerns this clone: One junction end disagrees with the germline gene, perhaps due to a read error. This chain joins TRBV7-7 and TRBJ2-7, with D possibly being TRBD1 (5 bases). This CDR3 has 17 residues. Germline assignment: CDR1 SSHAT and CDR2 FNYEAQ (reference sequence). CDR3 in amino acids: CASSSQGWAGGAYEQYF. The DNA for the CDR3 is TGTGCTAGCAGCTCCCAGGGCTGGGCAGGTGGGGCCTACGAGCAGTACTTC.

This chain uses TRBV27 with TRBJ2-1; a weak D match, TRBD2 (6 bases). Germline CDR1 reads MNHEY; CDR2 reads SMNVEV (reference sequence). Trimming shortened V by 4 bases and J by 4 bases, and 17 bases separated the two germline ends. This CDR3 is 16 amino acids long. CDR3 bases: TGTGCCAGCAGTTCCCGTGGTGCGGGGATATACAATGAGCAGTTCTTC. Its protein product is CASSSRGAGIYNEQFF.

The chain combines TRBV10-3 with TRBJ2-5; TRBD1 matches at 9 bases. The trim removed 3 bases at V and 3 bases at J, leaving 2 bases unmatched. The CDR3 has 14 amino acids. Germline lookup yields CDR1 ENHRY and CDR2 SYGVKD. The CDR3 spells CAISDRDREETQYF. CDR3 coding DNA: TGTGCCATCAGTGACCGGGACAGGGAAGAGACCCAGTACTTC.